The 30 T cell receptor beta chains in this list originate from one sample, sequenced in a study of cytomegalovirus exposure and HLA in healthy donors (dated by TCRdb to about 2017). The library was generated by the immunoSEQ multiplex PCR assay. The multiplex PCR relied on a mix of 60 forward primers for TCR Vbeta segments and 13 reverse primers for TCR Jbeta segments. TCRdb stores this immuneACCESS table with in-frame sequences only. Part of the clones is absent; in the studies checked, under half of the shortfall reflects unresolved V genes, and no reason is known for the rest. The sample has roughly 100,000 clones on record, around 72% of them singletons. The ten most abundant clones make up about 5% of the sample. The sequencing input was PBMCs. The receptors derive from a male donor in good health and CMV-seronegative.

The chain links TRBV14 to TRBJ2-3; 11 nucleotides align to TRBD2. CDR3 length equals 13 residues. Per the germline V gene, CDR1 is SGHDN and CDR2 is FVKESK. V was clipped by 6 bases and J by 5 bases; unmatched bases: 1. The CDR3 here is CASRGLAVDTQYF. The CDR3 DNA is TGTGCCAGCAGGGGACTAGCGGTAGATACGCAGTATTTT.

This clone was observed a handful of times. The V gene is TRBV7-3, the J gene TRBJ2-5, with 9 bases aligning to TRBD2. This CDR3 comprises 17 residues. V gave up 1 base and J gave up 4 bases; unmatched junction bases: 10. Germline V gives CDR1 SGHTA, CDR2 FQGTGA. The CDR3 region has the DNA TGTGCCAGCAGCTTAAGGGAAGGAGGCGGGGGGGGAGAGACCCAGTACTTC. Its protein product is CASSLREGGGGGETQYF. Together with reference TRBV7-3 and TRBJ2-5, the CDR3 gives the full variable domain: GAGVSQTPSNKVTEKGKYVELRCDPISGHTALYWYRQSLGQGPEFLIYFQGTGAADDSGLPNDRFFAVRPEGSVSTLKIQRTERGDSAVYLCASSLREGGGGGETQYFGPGTRLLVL.

The chain has TRBV9 and TRBJ2-3; 11 bases agree with TRBD2. Per the germline V gene, CDR1 is SGDLS and CDR2 is YYNGEE. Trimming cost V 4 bases and J 3 bases; bases outside gene matches: 7. This CDR3 is 16 amino acids long. CDR3 sequence reads: CASSIYSGRGTDTQYF. The CDR3 bases are TGTGCCAGCAGCATTTATAGCGGGAGGGGGACAGATACGCAGTATTTT.

The V call is TRBV6-5, the J call TRBJ1-2, with a possible D match to TRBD1 (5 bases). In germline, CDR1 is MNHEY, CDR2 SVGAGI. V dropped 2 bases and J dropped 6 bases, with 10 bases sitting between them. The CDR3 contains 13 residues. The CDR3 loop is CASSYGQGDGYTF. CDR3 nucleotides: TGTGCCAGCAGTTACGGACAAGGGGATGGCTACACCTTC.

The chain is built from TRBV19 and TRBJ2-7; D remains ambiguous. V was clipped by 3 bases and J by 2 bases, with 8 bases between them. The CDR3 consists of 13 residues. The germline gives CDR1 LNHDA, CDR2 SQIVND (reference sequence). The CDR3 spells CASSMVAAYEQYF. The CDR3 DNA follows: TGTGCCAGTAGTATGGTGGCAGCCTACGAGCAGTACTTC.

The chain employs TRBV28 and TRBJ1-1; D is possibly TRBD1 (6 bases). Germline CDR1 and CDR2: MDHEN and SYDVKM. This CDR3 spans 15 amino acids. The V end was cut by 3 bases, the J end by 1 base, with 12 bases between. The CDR3 loop is CASSLWGHENTEAFF. In DNA form, the CDR3 reads TGTGCCAGCAGTTTGTGGGGGCACGAGAACACTGAAGCTTTCTTT.

The J gene is TRBJ2-5, the V gene TRBV2, with unresolved D. Germline loops: CDR1 SNHLY, CDR2 FYNNEI. This CDR3 spans 14 amino acids. The ends were cut back, 3 bases at V and 0 bases at J, with 8 bases in the middle. CDR3 sequence: CASSEEQYQETQYF. The CDR3 nucleotides read TGTGCCAGCAGTGAGGAGCAGTACCAAGAGACCCAGTACTTC.

V and J are TRBV11-1 and TRBJ2-7, with D maybe TRBD1 (5 bases). The CDR3 loop spans 14 amino acids. The germline V and J ends were trimmed by 1 base and 1 base, with 8 bases remaining between them. Germline V lookup: CDR1 SGHAT, CDR2 FQDESV (reference sequence). CDR3 bases: TGTGCCAGCAGCTTAGAAGCAGGGTCCTACGAGCAGTACTTC. Its translation: CASSLEAGSYEQYF.

V gene TRBV7-9 combines with J gene TRBJ2-5, with 9 bases aligning to TRBD1. In germline, CDR1 is SEHNR, CDR2 FQNEAQ (reference sequence). The CDR3 is 16 residues long. J gave up 5 bases and V 6 bases, and 13 bases lay outside the gene matches. CDR3 DNA sequence: TGTGCCAGCAGTAACCGGGACAGGGTTGGTATTGAGACCCAGTACTTC. Protein sequence: CASSNRDRVGIETQYF.

The rearrangement links TRBV5-1 to TRBJ2-1; 9 nucleotides agree with TRBD1. This CDR3 has 16 amino acids. The ends lost 6 bases at V and 2 bases at J; junction bases unmatched: 9. Looked up from germline, CDR1 is SGHRS and CDR2 is YFSETQ. The CDR3, as DNA: TGCGCCAGCACTCGACAGGGGGACAGCGCCTACAATGAGCAGTTCTTC. Its protein product is CASTRQGDSAYNEQFF.

This clone was observed a handful of times. This rearrangement joins TRBV19 to TRBJ2-7, with D perhaps TRBD1 (5 bases). The CDR3 is made up of 15 amino acids. V lost 3 bases, J lost 0 bases, and 12 bases lay in between. Germline CDR1 LNHDA, CDR2 SQIVND (reference sequence). CDR3 in DNA: TGTGCCAGTAGTATTTCAGGGCTTAGCTCCTACGAGCAGTACTTC. Amino acid sequence: CASSISGLSSYEQYF. The complete variable domain, with remaining parts taken from reference TRBV19 and TRBJ2-7, reads DGGITQSPKYLFRKEGQNVTLSCEQNLNHDAMYWYRQDPGQGLRLIYYSQIVNDFQKGDIAEGYSVSREKKESFPLTVTSAQKNPTAFYLCASSISGLSSYEQYFGPGTRLTVT.

This chain uses TRBV14 with TRBJ2-2; D uncertain. CDR3 length: 14 amino acids. Germline CDR1 SGHDN, CDR2 FVKESK. Trimming left V 2 bases short and J 4 bases short, with 8 bases between. CDR3 DNA sequence: TGTGCCAGCAGCCAACAAATTAGCACCGGGGAGCTGTTTTTT. This codes for CASSQQISTGELFF.

The chain links TRBV7-6 to TRBJ1-1; 8 positions match TRBD1. The CDR3 contains 16 residues. The junction had 4 bases not matched to a gene; V was cut back by 1 base and J by 0 bases. CDR1 SGHVS and CDR2 FNYEAQ come from the germline V gene. CDR3 residues: CASSLGGQVLNTEAFF. The CDR3 nucleotides are TGTGCCAGCAGCTTAGGGGGACAGGTTTTGAACACTGAAGCTTTCTTT.

The chain joins TRBV5-1 to TRBJ2-1, with TRBD1 as a possible D gene (6 bases). The CDR3 extends over 20 amino acids. The germline CDR1 and CDR2 sequences are SGHRS and YFSETQ. V was trimmed by 1 base and J by 0 bases, leaving 23 bases between them. The CDR3 loop is CASSLHTDRTSLRSYNEQFF. The CDR3 DNA is TGCGCCAGCAGCTTGCATACCGACAGGACTTCTCTTCGCTCCTACAATGAGCAGTTCTTC.

This clone has only a few counts. The J gene is TRBJ1-4, the V gene TRBV7-9; unclear D gene. The V and J ends lost 4 bases and 4 bases respectively, with 10 bases between them. Germline lookup yields CDR1 SEHNR and CDR2 FQNEAQ (reference sequence). There are 14 residues in the CDR3. The CDR3 protein is CASSSRVLNEKLFF. CDR3 sequence (DNA): TGTGCCAGCAGCTCCCGGGTCCTTAATGAAAAACTGTTTTTT.

The CDR3 is CASSLQGTYGYTF. The DNA for the CDR3 is TGTGCCAGCAGTCTGCAGGGGACCTATGGCTACACCTTC. This chain links TRBV7-2 with TRBJ1-2, with D maybe TRBD1 (6 bases). Trimming removed 6 bases at V and 4 bases at J, with 12 bases between. Germline CDR1 reads SGHTA; CDR2 reads FQGNSA. The CDR3 extends over 13 amino acids.

This clone was counted between two and nine times. The V call is TRBV6-5, the J call TRBJ2-2, with TRBD1 matching 9 bases. The CDR3 is made up of 15 amino acids. Germline lookup yields CDR1 MNHEY and CDR2 SVGAGI. Trimming took 6 bases from V and 5 from J; bases not matched to a gene: 7. The CDR3 region has the DNA TGTGCCAGCAGGCGCGGGACAGGGCAGACCGGGGAGCTGTTTTTT. Encoded protein: CASRRGTGQTGELFF.

DNA of the CDR3: TGTGCCAGCAGTGCCGGGACAGGGAATCGGGAAAAACTGTTTTTT. Its protein product is CASSAGTGNREKLFF. The chain employs TRBV4-2 and TRBJ1-4; 9 nucleotides line up with TRBD1. The CDR3 is made up of 15 amino acids. CDR1 is LGHNA and CDR2 is YNFKEQ in the germline V gene. Losses at the gene ends were 6 bases for V and 8 bases for J; bases not matched to a gene: 10.

V and J are TRBV30 and TRBJ2-1; D not certain. V dropped 4 bases and J dropped 6 bases, with 7 bases sitting between them. The CDR3 consists of 11 residues. Germline V gene lookup returns CDR1 GTSNPN and CDR2 SVGIG (reference sequence). The CDR3 DNA sequence: TGTGCCTGGAAGGAGCTCAATGAGCAGTTCTTC. It codes for CAWKELNEQFF.

This clone has only one observation. The chain carries TRBV11-2 and TRBJ2-5, with TRBD2 matching 9 bases. CDR3 length equals 18 residues. Germline V gene sequence: CDR1 SGHAT, CDR2 FQNNGV. Trimming cost V 0 bases and J 3 bases; bases outside gene matches: 11. CDR3 nucleotides: TGTGCCAGCAGCTTAGATAGTAGTTGGGTAGCGGGAGAAGAGACCCAGTACTTC. Its protein product is CASSLDSSWVAGEETQYF.

The genes are TRBV19 and TRBJ2-7, with 8 bases fitting TRBD1. CDR1 is LNHDA and CDR2 is SQIVND in the germline V gene (reference sequence). The CDR3 consists of 14 residues. V lost 4 bases to trimming and J lost 5 bases; unmatched junction nucleotides: 7. CDR3 in DNA: TGTGCCAGTAGTAGACAGGGGCTTGGGAACGAGCAGTACTTC. It encodes CASSRQGLGNEQYF.

The genes are TRBV6-4 and TRBJ2-6; D is perhaps TRBD2 (6 bases). Per germline, CDR1 MRHNA and CDR2 SNTAGT. This CDR3 comprises 17 residues. Trimming stripped 5 bases from V and 1 base from J, with 15 bases between. CDR3 in DNA: TGTGCCAGCAGTACCGGGGGTACTGGATCTGGGGCCAACGTCCTGACTTTC. It codes for CASSTGGTGSGANVLTF.

This chain links TRBV14 with TRBJ1-4, with D possibly being TRBD1 (5 bases). CDR3 length: 15 amino acids. The germline V gene has CDR1 SGHDN and CDR2 FVKESK. Trimming removed 2 bases from V and 6 bases from J, with 13 bases in between. The CDR3 sequence is CASSQSRGADEKLFF. In DNA form, the CDR3 reads TGTGCCAGCAGCCAATCAAGGGGTGCCGATGAAAAACTGTTTTTT.

The chain employs TRBV10-2 and TRBJ2-3, with D possibly matching TRBD2 (5 bases). Trimming left V 5 bases short and J 5 bases short, with 11 bases between. The length of the CDR3 is 13 residues. The V gene's germline CDR1 is WSHSY and CDR2 SAAADI. The CDR3 coding sequence is TGCGCCAGCAGTAGGGAGATGGGAGATACGCAGTATTTT. Its protein is CASSREMGDTQYF.

This clone was seen a few times. CDR3 region: CASSLAVASGEDQETQYF. As DNA, the CDR3 is TGTGCCAGCAGCTTAGCGGTGGCTAGCGGGGAGGATCAGGAGACCCAGTACTTC. This rearrangement joins TRBV11-1 to TRBJ2-5; 9 nucleotides align to TRBD2. After removal of 0 bases from V and 5 bases from J, the junction contained 13 bases not matched to a gene. CDR3 size: 18 residues. CDR1 and CDR2 from the germline V gene are SGHAT and FQDESV (reference sequence).

This clone was seen just once. The rearrangement joins TRBV19 to TRBJ2-7, with D tentatively TRBD2 (5 bases). V was cut by 4 bases and J by 3 bases, with 10 bases left in between. CDR1 and CDR2 (germline): LNHDA, SQIVND (reference sequence). The CDR3 extends over 13 amino acids. The CDR3 is CASSRGSNYEQYF. As DNA, the CDR3 is TGTGCCAGTAGTAGAGGGAGCAACTACGAGCAGTACTTC. Drawing the rest from reference TRBV19 and TRBJ2-7, the complete variable domain is DGGITQSPKYLFRKEGQNVTLSCEQNLNHDAMYWYRQDPGQGLRLIYYSQIVNDFQKGDIAEGYSVSREKKESFPLTVTSAQKNPTAFYLCASSRGSNYEQYFGPGTRLTVT.

V is TRBV11-3 and J is TRBJ2-2; TRBD1 agrees at 10 bases. This CDR3 has 16 residues. Looked up from germline, CDR1 is SGHNT and CDR2 is YENEEA. The trim removed 4 bases at V and 6 bases at J, leaving 8 bases unmatched. CDR3 residues: CASSSHRDRGSGELFF. The CDR3 DNA reads as TGTGCCAGCAGCTCTCACCGGGACAGGGGATCCGGGGAGCTGTTTTTT.

This chain joins TRBV18 and TRBJ1-3; 10 positions match TRBD1. J lost 6 bases, V lost 3 bases, and 5 bases had no gene match. The CDR3 spans 15 residues. Germline V CDR1 and CDR2: KGHSH, LQKENI. Written as DNA, the CDR3 is TGTGCCAGCTCACCCGTTGGGACAGGGGAAAACACCATATATTTT. It yields the protein CASSPVGTGENTIYF. The entire variable domain, with the rest obtained from reference TRBV18 and TRBJ1-3, is as follows: NAGVMQNPRHLVRRRGQEARLRCSPMKGHSHVYWYRQLPEEGLKFMVYLQKENIIDESGMPKERFSAEFPKEGPSILRIQQVVRGDSAAYFCASSPVGTGENTIYFGEGSWLTVV.

The chain employs TRBV6-1 and TRBJ2-7, with 9 nucleotides matching TRBD1. This CDR3 comprises 14 residues. Per the germline V gene, CDR1 is MNHNS and CDR2 is SASEGT. The junction had 6 bases not matched to a gene; V was cut back by 7 bases and J by 2 bases. The CDR3 protein is CASTRQGGTYEQYF. The CDR3 DNA reads TGTGCCAGCACCCGACAGGGGGGGACCTACGAGCAGTACTTC.

This chain links TRBV2 with TRBJ2-5; 10 bases map to TRBD2. There are 16 residues in the CDR3. Germline CDR1 reads SNHLY; CDR2 reads FYNNEI. The ends lost 7 bases at V and 2 bases at J; junction bases unmatched: 10. The chain's CDR3 is CASIEPSGGPQETQYF. The CDR3 DNA reads as TGTGCCAGCATAGAGCCTAGCGGGGGTCCTCAAGAGACCCAGTACTTC. Looking up the rest from reference TRBV2 and TRBJ2-5 gives the full variable domain: EPEVTQTPSHQVTQMGQEVILRCVPISNHLYFYWYRQILGQKVEFLVSFYNNEISEKSEIFDDQFSVERPDGSNFTLKIRSTKLEDSAMYFCASIEPSGGPQETQYFGPGTRLLVL.